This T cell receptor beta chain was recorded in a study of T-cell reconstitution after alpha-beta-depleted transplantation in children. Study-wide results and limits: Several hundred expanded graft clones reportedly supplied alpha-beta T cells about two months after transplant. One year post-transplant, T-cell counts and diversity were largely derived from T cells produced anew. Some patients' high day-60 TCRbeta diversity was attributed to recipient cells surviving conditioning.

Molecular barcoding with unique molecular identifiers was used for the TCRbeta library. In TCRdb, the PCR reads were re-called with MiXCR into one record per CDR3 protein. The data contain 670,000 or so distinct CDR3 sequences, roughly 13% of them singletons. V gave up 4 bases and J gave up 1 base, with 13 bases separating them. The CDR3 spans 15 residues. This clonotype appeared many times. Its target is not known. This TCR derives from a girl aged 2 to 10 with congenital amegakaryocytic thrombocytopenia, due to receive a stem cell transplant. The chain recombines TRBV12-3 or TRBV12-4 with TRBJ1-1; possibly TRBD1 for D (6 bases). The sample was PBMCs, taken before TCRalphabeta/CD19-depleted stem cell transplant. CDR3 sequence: CASSYRGNGNTEAFF. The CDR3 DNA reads TGTGCCAGCAGTTATAGGGGGAATGGGAACACTGAAGCTTTCTTT.